Reported below is one TCR beta chain. The record originates from a study of OX40 agonist ivuxolimab in advanced cancers. TCRdb keeps only in-frame clones here, not all; method: immunoSEQ multiplex PCR. The table lists some 73,000 clones, 80% to 90% of them singletons. The clonotype originates from an adult with an advanced solid tumor such as melanoma, head and neck, liver or kidney cancer. This material consisted of CD4+ or CD8+ T cells sorted from blood, taken in a trial of the OX40 agonist ivuxolimab.

The CDR3 sequence: CASSTSQGAGYGYTF. In nucleotides, the CDR3 is TGTGCCAGTAGTACGTCACAGGGGGCCGGCTATGGCTACACCTTC. The V call is TRBV19, the J call TRBJ1-2, with 9 bases aligning to TRBD1. CDR1 and CDR2 from the germline V gene are LNHDA and SQIVND (reference sequence). The CDR3 spans 15 residues. The V gene end was trimmed by 4 bases and the J gene end by 4 bases; junction bases not matched to a gene: 7.